Each of the 6 T cell receptor beta chains below was sequenced from the same sample in a study of T-cell memory formation after mild COVID-19. TCRdb reprocessed the 5' RACE reads with MiXCR, giving one entry per CDR3 protein. The sample lists fewer than 250,000 distinct CDR3 sequences, approximately 20% occurring once. Source material: PBMCs or a T cell subset sorted from them (not recorded which). Source of these receptors: an adult woman who had mild COVID-19 (a few samples of this study predate the infection). Cell type and time point are not known.

In this sample, this clonotype turned up a few times. V and J are TRBV12-3 or TRBV12-4 and TRBJ1-2, with TRBD1 as a possible D gene (5 bases). This CDR3 is 17 amino acids long. V lost 3 bases to trimming and J lost 0 bases, with 17 bases between them. As DNA, the CDR3 is TGTGCCAGCAGTTTGCAAAGGGACTTTTACCCTAACTATGGCTACACCTTC. Its translation is CASSLQRDFYPNYGYTF.

This clonotype was seen only a few times. The CDR3 protein is CASSLWDSVNTEAFF. For the CDR3, the DNA is TGCGCCAGCAGCTTGTGGGACAGCGTGAACACTGAAGCTTTCTTT. The chain couples TRBV5-1 to TRBJ1-1; 7 bases align to TRBD1. Trimming cost V 1 base and J 0 bases; bases outside gene matches: 3. CDR3 size: 15 residues. Per the germline V gene, CDR1 is SGHRS and CDR2 is YFSETQ.

This clonotype was counted ten times or more. V is TRBV29-1 and J is TRBJ2-3; the D gene is possibly TRBD1 (6 bases). The germline gives CDR1 SQVTM, CDR2 ANQGSEA. CDR3 length: 11 residues. The V end lost 5 bases, the J end lost 4 bases, and 7 bases lay between the germline ends. CDR3 DNA sequence: TGCAGCGTTAACAGGGCAGATACGCAGTATTTT. It codes for CSVNRADTQYF.

In DNA, the CDR3 is TGTGCCAGCAGCCGCCTCCTTGGGACAGCGAACACCGGGGAGCTGTTTTTT. Amino acid sequence: CASSRLLGTANTGELFF. V and J are TRBV3-1 and TRBJ2-2; the match to TRBD1 covers 7 bases. Per germline, CDR1 LGHDT and CDR2 YNNKEL (reference sequence). The CDR3 spans 17 residues. The V segment lost 4 bases and the J segment 0 bases; nucleotides outside the gene matches: 8.

This clonotype came up a few times. The DNA of the CDR3 is TGTGCCAGCAGATCGCTATTACAGTTTCCCTACGAGCAGTACTTC. Amino acids: CASRSLLQFPYEQYF. V gene TRBV6-5 combines with J gene TRBJ2-7, with D unclear. The V end lost 6 bases, the J end lost 2 bases, and 17 bases lay between the germline ends. Germline CDR1 is MNHEY and CDR2 is SVGAGI. This CDR3 contains 15 residues.

The chain carries TRBV18 and TRBJ2-5, with D hard to call. CDR3 size: 12 residues. From germline, CDR1 is KGHSH and CDR2 LQKENI. The germline V and J ends were trimmed by 1 base and 2 bases, with 2 bases remaining between them. CDR3 in amino acids: CASSPLQETQYF. DNA of the CDR3: TGTGCCAGCTCACCACTTCAAGAGACCCAGTACTTC.